A selection of T cell receptor beta chains follows, all from one sample in a study of neoadjuvant anti-PD-1 for oral cavity cancer. The table came from immunoSEQ multiplex PCR; TCRdb's copy has only in-frame clones and leaves some out. The sample has about 15,000 clones; roughly 73% are singletons. The sequencing used PBMCs, collected before nivolumab (anti-PD-1) treatment. These receptors came from a person between 40 and 85 years old with oral cavity squamous cell carcinoma. Each CDR3 is given with its conserved first and last residue. The D gene is left open where the match is weak. Size is omitted from some rows. Given values are once, few, many or a class for expanded clones.

J: TRBJ2-3
D: NA
V: TRBV7-9
size: NA
CDR3: CASSLALQLFFTDTQYF
DNA: TGTGCCAGCAGCTTAGCGTTACAGCTCTTTTTCACAGATACGCAGTATTTT

J: TRBJ2-7
D: NA
V: TRBV5-6
size: NA
CDR3: CASSSTGHSSYEQYF
DNA: TGTGCCAGCAGCTCAACCGGACATTCTTCCTACGAGCAGTACTTC

J: TRBJ1-2
D: TRBD1
V: TRBV5-4
size: NA
CDR3: CASSLARGQDGYTF
DNA: TGTGCCAGCAGCTTGGCCAGGGGGCAAGATGGCTACACCTTC

J: TRBJ2-2
D: NA
V: TRBV5-1
size: few
CDR3: CASSLSGGELFF
DNA: TGCGCCAGCAGCTTGTCTGGGGGGGAGCTGTTTTTT

J: TRBJ1-4
D: NA
V: TRBV7-9
size: few
CDR3: CASSFKGSEKLFF
DNA: TGTGCCAGCAGCTTTAAGGGTAGTGAAAAACTGTTTTTT

J: TRBJ1-1
D: NA
V: TRBV5-1
size: NA
CDR3: CASSLTGGVTEAFF
DNA: TGCGCCAGCAGCTTGACGGGTGGGGTCACTGAAGCTTTCTTT

J: TRBJ1-3
D: NA
V: TRBV6-5
size: NA
CDR3: CASSYSLQAAGNTIYF
DNA: TGTGCCAGCAGTTACTCATTACAGGCCGCTGGAAACACCATATATTTT

J: TRBJ1-2
D: TRBD1
V: TRBV7-3
size: once
CDR3: CASSRGQGPNYGYTF
DNA: TGTGCCAGCAGCCGGGGACAGGGTCCTAACTATGGCTACACCTTC

J: TRBJ2-7
D: NA
V: TRBV29-1
size: NA
CDR3: CSVVLGSREQYF
DNA: TGCAGCGTTGTTTTAGGGAGCCGCGAGCAGTACTTC

J: TRBJ2-5
D: NA
V: TRBV7-2
size: NA
CDR3: CASSLRMGTQYF
DNA: TGTGCCAGCAGCTTGAGGATGGGGACCCAGTACTTC

J: TRBJ2-7
D: TRBD1
V: TRBV5-4
size: NA
CDR3: CASSPVGDRGRRMNGHEQYF
DNA: TGTGCCAGCAGCCCCGTAGGGGACAGGGGGAGGAGGATGAATGGCCACGAGCAGTACTTC

J: TRBJ2-7
D: NA
V: TRBV28
size: few
CDR3: CASSFPAWSGSYEQYF
DNA: TGTGCCAGCAGTTTCCCTGCGTGGAGCGGGTCCTACGAGCAGTACTTC

J: TRBJ2-7
D: TRBD1
V: TRBV7-2
size: NA
CDR3: CASSPTGEPGEQYF
DNA: TGTGCCAGCAGCCCGACAGGGGAACCGGGTGAGCAGTACTTC

J: TRBJ1-5
D: NA
V: TRBV30
size: NA
CDR3: CAWSVGRTWGNQPQHF
DNA: TGTGCCTGGAGTGTCGGGCGGACATGGGGCAATCAGCCCCAGCATTTT

J: TRBJ2-1
D: NA
V: TRBV5-1
size: NA
CDR3: CASSLVLARHNEQFF
DNA: TGCGCCAGCAGCTTGGTTCTAGCAAGACACAATGAGCAGTTCTTC

J: TRBJ2-3
D: TRBD1
V: TRBV5-1
size: NA
CDR3: CASSLGSTGGSDTQYF
DNA: TGCGCCAGCAGCTTGGGATCGACAGGGGGGTCAGATACGCAGTATTTT

J: TRBJ2-7
D: NA
V: TRBV28
size: NA
CDR3: CASVSGRSISYEQYF
DNA: TGTGCCAGCGTATCAGGACGGAGTATTTCCTACGAGCAGTACTTC

J: TRBJ1-2
D: NA
V: TRBV9
size: NA
CDR3: CASSRGGANYGYTF
DNA: TGTGCCAGCAGCAGAGGCGGAGCTAACTATGGCTACACCTTC

J: TRBJ1-1
D: NA
V: TRBV10-2
size: NA
CDR3: CASSDDGTEAFF
DNA: TGCGCCAGCAGTGACGACGGCACTGAAGCTTTCTTT

J: TRBJ1-2
D: NA
V: TRBV30
size: NA
CDR3: CAWSAQSATGPSGYGYTF
DNA: TGTGCCTGGAGTGCCCAATCTGCTACAGGGCCCTCTGGCTATGGCTACACCTTC

J: TRBJ2-7
D: TRBD1
V: TRBV5-6
size: NA
CDR3: CASSWGSGGAYEQYF
DNA: TGTGCCAGCAGCTGGGGCTCAGGGGGCGCTTACGAGCAGTACTTC

J: TRBJ1-4
D: NA
V: TRBV25-1
size: NA
CDR3: CASSDAGGPNEKLFF
DNA: TGTGCCAGCAGTGATGCGGGGGGACCGAATGAAAAACTGTTTTTT

J: TRBJ2-2
D: TRBD2
V: TRBV4-2
size: NA
CDR3: CASSQVGREGPTGELFF
DNA: TGTGCCAGCAGCCAAGTCGGGCGGGAGGGCCCGACCGGGGAGCTGTTTTTT

J: TRBJ2-1
D: TRBD1
V: TRBV27
size: NA
CDR3: CASSRPGQGENEQFF
DNA: TGTGCCAGCAGTAGACCGGGACAGGGGGAAAATGAGCAGTTCTTC

J: TRBJ2-7
D: NA
V: TRBV6-1
size: NA
CDR3: CASSQLNYEQYF
DNA: TGTGCCAGCAGTCAATTGAACTACGAGCAGTACTTC

J: TRBJ1-5
D: TRBD1
V: TRBV2
size: NA
CDR3: CASSVAGTGVLGPQHF
DNA: TGTGCCAGCAGCGTAGCCGGGACAGGGGTTCTTGGGCCCCAGCATTTT

J: TRBJ2-7
D: TRBD1
V: TRBV6-1
size: NA
CDR3: CASTEEWTGGVRQYF
DNA: TGTGCCAGCACCGAGGAATGGACAGGGGGGGTGCGGCAGTACTTC

J: TRBJ2-2
D: TRBD2
V: TRBV7-8
size: NA
CDR3: CASSFPPGLAANTGELFF
DNA: TGTGCCAGCAGCTTCCCCCCGGGACTAGCAGCGAACACCGGGGAGCTGTTTTTT

J: TRBJ1-6
D: NA
V: TRBV2
size: few
CDR3: CASSGKSYNSPLHF
DNA: TGTGCCAGCAGTGGGAAATCCTATAATTCACCCCTCCACTTT

J: TRBJ1-1
D: NA
V: TRBV14
size: NA
CDR3: CASSQLGRGQGAFF
DNA: TGTGCCAGCAGCCAACTCGGTAGGGGCCAGGGAGCTTTCTTT

J: TRBJ1-1
D: NA
V: TRBV7-9
size: NA
CDR3: CASSLGAFQAFF
DNA: TGTGCCAGCAGCTTAGGGGCGTTCCAAGCTTTCTTT

J: TRBJ2-2
D: TRBD2
V: TRBV5-4
size: once
CDR3: CASSRGRERTGELFF
DNA: TGTGCCAGCAGTCGTGGGCGGGAGAGGACCGGGGAGCTGTTTTTT

J: TRBJ2-3
D: NA
V: TRBV5-4
size: NA
CDR3: CASSGGGWGADTQYF
DNA: TGTGCCAGCAGCGGTGGAGGCTGGGGGGCAGATACGCAGTATTTT

J: TRBJ1-5
D: NA
V: TRBV5-6
size: few
CDR3: CASSLGQANQPQHF
DNA: TGTGCCAGCAGCTTGGGACAGGCCAATCAGCCCCAGCATTTT

J: TRBJ2-7
D: NA
V: TRBV2
size: NA
CDR3: CASSAPQPLYEQYF
DNA: TGTGCCAGCAGTGCCCCCCAGCCCCTCTACGAGCAGTACTTC

J: TRBJ1-5
D: NA
V: TRBV19
size: NA
CDR3: CASSDLYSNQPQHF
DNA: TGTGCCAGTAGTGACTTATATAGCAATCAGCCCCAGCATTTT

J: TRBJ2-1
D: TRBD2
V: TRBV29-1
size: NA
CDR3: CSVEMLAGAGYNEQFF
DNA: TGCAGCGTTGAAATGCTAGCGGGAGCGGGCTACAATGAGCAGTTCTTC

J: TRBJ1-2
D: TRBD1
V: TRBV2
size: NA
CDR3: CASSAGTGNLGYTF
DNA: TGTGCCAGCAGCGCCGGGACAGGGAATTTAGGCTACACCTTC

J: TRBJ2-5
D: TRBD2
V: TRBV13
size: NA
CDR3: CASSLTSGGGETQYF
DNA: TGTGCCAGCAGCTTAACTAGCGGGGGTGGAGAGACCCAGTACTTC

J: TRBJ1-3
D: NA
V: TRBV14
size: NA
CDR3: CASTGKAGNTIYF
DNA: TGTGCCAGCACAGGGAAGGCTGGAAACACCATATATTTT